What follows are 5 T cell receptor beta chains derived from one specimen sequenced in a study of T cells in Graves' hyperthyroidism and ophthalmopathy. Researchers amplified the TCR beta CDR3 regions from RNA transcripts. HTBI primers were the set used in a first-round RT-PCR of the TCR CDR3. Via MiXCR, TCRdb re-called the multiplex PCR reads, giving one row per CDR3 protein. The sample carries under 400,000 distinct CDR3 sequences, around 13% recorded once. Sequencing was carried out using blood. All receptors derive from a woman aged 60-75 years with Graves' hyperthyroidism.

A remark on this clonotype: A read error may be the cause here, since a much bigger clone is one base away. The V and J genes are TRBV7-2 and TRBJ2-1; 14 positions match TRBD2. The V segment lost 3 bases and the J segment 9 bases; nucleotides outside the gene matches: 1. This CDR3 has 14 residues. The germline V gene encodes CDR1 SGHTA and CDR2 FQGNSA. The CDR3 loop reads CASSLTSGRVEQFF. The CDR3 nucleotides read TGTGCCAGCAGCTTGACTAGCGGGAGGGTTGAGCAGTTCTTC.

This clonotype was detected many times. This chain connects TRBV2 to TRBJ2-1; 7 nucleotides agree with TRBD2. The CDR3 is made up of 14 amino acids. Germline V gene lookup returns CDR1 SNHLY and CDR2 FYNNEI. V dropped 4 bases and J dropped 1; count of bases not matched to a gene: 1. The CDR3 nucleotides read TGTGCCAGCAGTGGCGGGAGATCCTACAATGAGCAGTTCTTC. It is translated as CASSGGRSYNEQFF.

This clonotype has a count of ten or more. The J gene is TRBJ2-3, the V gene TRBV10-3, with D possibly TRBD1 on 5 matching bases. Trimming left V 10 bases short and J 2 bases short, with 13 bases between. The CDR3 runs 13 residues. Germline values: CDR1 ENHRY, CDR2 SYGVKD. The CDR3 DNA follows: TGTGCCACCGTCGCAGGGATCACAGATACGCAGTATTTT. Amino acids: CATVAGITDTQYF.

This clonotype was seen a handful of times. CDR3 amino acids: CAISESRLATSEQFF. As DNA, the CDR3 is TGTGCCATCAGTGAGTCGCGACTAGCCACAAGTGAGCAGTTCTTC. V usage is TRBV10-3 and J usage is TRBJ2-1; 7 bases are shared with TRBD2. The V gene end was trimmed by 0 bases and the J gene end by 9 bases; junction bases not matched to a gene: 8. The CDR3 extends over 15 amino acids. CDR1 is ENHRY, CDR2 SYGVKD, per germline.

In its sample, this clonotype was seen a few times. This chain links TRBV24-1 with TRBJ2-3, with D unresolved. Trimming removed 2 bases at V and 8 bases at J, with 13 bases between. Germline V CDR1 and CDR2: KGHDR, SFDVKD. This CDR3 has 14 residues. The CDR3 loop reads CATSDSSRGRTQYF. CDR3 nucleotide sequence: TGTGCCACCAGTGATTCCTCACGAGGACGTACGCAGTATTTT.